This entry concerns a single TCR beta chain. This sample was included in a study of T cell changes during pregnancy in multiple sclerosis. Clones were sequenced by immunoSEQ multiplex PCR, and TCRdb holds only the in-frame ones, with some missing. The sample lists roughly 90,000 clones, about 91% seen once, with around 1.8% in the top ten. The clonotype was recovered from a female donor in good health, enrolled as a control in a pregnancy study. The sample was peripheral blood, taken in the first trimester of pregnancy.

The DNA of the CDR3 is TGTGCCACCAGCAGAGATCGTGGGGCAAGGAGCAATGAGCAGTTCTTC. This translates into CATSRDRGARSNEQFF. The J gene is TRBJ2-1, the V gene TRBV15, with D perhaps matching TRBD1 (5 bases). Trimming stripped 0 bases from V and 6 bases from J, with 15 bases between. The CDR3 length is 16 residues. CDR1 and CDR2 (germline): LNHNV, YYDKDF (reference sequence).